These T cell receptor beta chains were read from a single sample in a study of Ad26.COV2.S vaccination and SARS-CoV-2 variants. Profiled with immunoSEQ multiplex PCR; TCRdb holds only in-frame clones, not every one. There are approximately 460,000 clones in the sample; roughly nine tenths occur only once, and around 1.6% lies in the top ten. Here the sequenced sample was peripheral blood, taken in a trial of Ad26.COV2.S vaccine versus placebo. These receptors came from a person aged 18 to 59 who received the Ad26.COV2.S COVID-19 vaccine or a placebo. The CDR3 runs from the conserved cysteine through the conserved F or W. The D gene is left open where the match is weak. Not all rows give a size; the values are once, few, many and, for expanded clones, a class.

v_gene	d_gene	abundance	j_gene	CDR3nt	CDR3aa
TRBV5-1	.	.	TRBJ2-2	TGCGCCAGCAGCTTTTCAGGAAGTACGGTAGGCGGGGAGCTGTTTTTT	CASSFSGSTVGGELFF
TRBV18	.	.	TRBJ1-2	TGTGCCAGCTCACCTTTCCAGACCCACTCAAGGGGCTACACCTTC	CASSPFQTHSRGYTF
TRBV7-8	.	.	TRBJ2-7	TGTGCCAGCAGCCTAGACGGACTGGACTACGAGCAGTACTTC	CASSLDGLDYEQYF
TRBV29-1	.	.	TRBJ1-3	TGCAGCGTTGAGATAGGGTCTGGAAACACCATATATTTT	CSVEIGSGNTIYF
TRBV7-2	.	once	TRBJ1-6	TGTGCCAGCAGCTTAGTGGCAGGGGTTAAATCACCCCTCCACTTT	CASSLVAGVKSPLHF
TRBV2	.	.	TRBJ1-1	TGTGCCAGCAGTGGGGACATTACTGAAGCTTTCTTT	CASSGDITEAFF
TRBV6-2/TRBV6-3	TRBD2	.	TRBJ2-1	TGTGCCAGCAGGCCTAGCGGTTTAAACAATGAGCAGTTCTTC	CASRPSGLNNEQFF
TRBV27	TRBD2	.	TRBJ2-5	TGTGCCAGCAGTGTGAAGCGGGGGCGAGAGACCCAGTACTTC	CASSVKRGRETQYF
TRBV19	TRBD1	.	TRBJ1-1	TGTGCCAGTAGTAAAGACAGGGGGCGAAGGATGAACACTGAAGCTTTCTTT	CASSKDRGRRMNTEAFF
TRBV6-5	.	once	TRBJ1-2	TGTGCCAGCTCCGAGGCAGGTCGGAAAGGCTACACCTTC	CASSEAGRKGYTF
TRBV6-5	TRBD1	.	TRBJ1-2	TGTGCCAGCAGTTACACGACAGGGGATCCGCGAGGCTACACCTTC	CASSYTTGDPRGYTF